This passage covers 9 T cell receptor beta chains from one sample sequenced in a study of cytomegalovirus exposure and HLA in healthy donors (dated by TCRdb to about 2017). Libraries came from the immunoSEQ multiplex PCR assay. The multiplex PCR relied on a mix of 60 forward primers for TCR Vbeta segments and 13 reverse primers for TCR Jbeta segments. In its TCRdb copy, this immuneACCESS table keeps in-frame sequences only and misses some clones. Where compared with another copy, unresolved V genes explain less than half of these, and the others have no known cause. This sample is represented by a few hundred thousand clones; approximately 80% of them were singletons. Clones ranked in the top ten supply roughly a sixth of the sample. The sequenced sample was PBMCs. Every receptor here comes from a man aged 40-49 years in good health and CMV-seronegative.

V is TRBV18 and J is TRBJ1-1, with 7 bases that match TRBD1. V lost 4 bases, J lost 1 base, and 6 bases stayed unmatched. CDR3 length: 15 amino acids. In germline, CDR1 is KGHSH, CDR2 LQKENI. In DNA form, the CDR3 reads TGTGCCAGCTCACAGGGTCCAGGGGGGAACACTGAAGCTTTCTTT. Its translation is CASSQGPGGNTEAFF.

The DNA for the CDR3 is TGTGCCAGCAGTCTAGATAAAAACTACAATGAGCAGTTCTTC. This gives the protein CASSLDKNYNEQFF. The chain is built from TRBV6-1 and TRBJ2-1; D is unclear. V was clipped by 5 bases and J by 3 bases, with 11 bases between them. The CDR3 sequence is 14 residues long. Germline V gives CDR1 MNHNS, CDR2 SASEGT.

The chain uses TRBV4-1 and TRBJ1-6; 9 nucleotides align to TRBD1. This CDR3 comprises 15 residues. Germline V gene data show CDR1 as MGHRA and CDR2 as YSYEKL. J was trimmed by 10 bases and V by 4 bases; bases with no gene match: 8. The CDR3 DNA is TGCGCCAGCAGCCTACCGGGACAGGGAGGATCACCCCTCCACTTT. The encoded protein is CASSLPGQGGSPLHF.

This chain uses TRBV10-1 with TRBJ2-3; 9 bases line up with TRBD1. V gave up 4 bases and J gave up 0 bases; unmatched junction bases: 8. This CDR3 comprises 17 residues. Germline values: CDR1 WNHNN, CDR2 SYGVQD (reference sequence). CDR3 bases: TGCGCCAGCAGTGGGAAGGGACAGGGCCTGAGCACAGATACGCAGTATTTT. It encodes CASSGKGQGLSTDTQYF.

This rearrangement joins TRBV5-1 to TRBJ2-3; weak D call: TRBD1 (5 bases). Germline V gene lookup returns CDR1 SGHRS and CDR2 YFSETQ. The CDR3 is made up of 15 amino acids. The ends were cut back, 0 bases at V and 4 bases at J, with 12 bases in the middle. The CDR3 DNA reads TGCGCCAGCAGCTTGGTGGCAGGGTTTTCAGATACGCAGTATTTT. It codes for CASSLVAGFSDTQYF.

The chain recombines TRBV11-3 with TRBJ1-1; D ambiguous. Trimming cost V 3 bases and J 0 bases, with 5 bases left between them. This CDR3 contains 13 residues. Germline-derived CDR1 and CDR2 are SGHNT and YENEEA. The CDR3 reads CASSFSLNTEAFF. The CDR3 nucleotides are TGTGCCAGCAGCTTTTCGTTGAACACTGAAGCTTTCTTT.

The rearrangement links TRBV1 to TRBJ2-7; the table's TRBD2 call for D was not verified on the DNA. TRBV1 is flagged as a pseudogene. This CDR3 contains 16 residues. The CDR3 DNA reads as TGCACCAGCAGCCAAGACAGCCAGCGGGAGGGCTACGAGCAGTACTTC. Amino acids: CTSSQDSQREGYEQYF.

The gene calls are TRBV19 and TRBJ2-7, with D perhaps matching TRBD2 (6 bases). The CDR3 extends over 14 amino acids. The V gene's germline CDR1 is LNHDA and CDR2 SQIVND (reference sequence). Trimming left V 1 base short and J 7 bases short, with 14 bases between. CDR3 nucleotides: TGTGCCAGTAGTATAGCAAGGACTCGGGGGGAGCAGTACTTC. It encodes CASSIARTRGEQYF.

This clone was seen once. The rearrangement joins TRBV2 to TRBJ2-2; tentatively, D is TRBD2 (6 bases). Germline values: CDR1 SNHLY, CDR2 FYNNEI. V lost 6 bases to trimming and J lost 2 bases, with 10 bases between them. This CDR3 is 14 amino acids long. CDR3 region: CASRAGTNTGELFF. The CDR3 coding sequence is TGTGCCAGCAGGGCCGGGACTAACACCGGGGAGCTGTTTTTT.